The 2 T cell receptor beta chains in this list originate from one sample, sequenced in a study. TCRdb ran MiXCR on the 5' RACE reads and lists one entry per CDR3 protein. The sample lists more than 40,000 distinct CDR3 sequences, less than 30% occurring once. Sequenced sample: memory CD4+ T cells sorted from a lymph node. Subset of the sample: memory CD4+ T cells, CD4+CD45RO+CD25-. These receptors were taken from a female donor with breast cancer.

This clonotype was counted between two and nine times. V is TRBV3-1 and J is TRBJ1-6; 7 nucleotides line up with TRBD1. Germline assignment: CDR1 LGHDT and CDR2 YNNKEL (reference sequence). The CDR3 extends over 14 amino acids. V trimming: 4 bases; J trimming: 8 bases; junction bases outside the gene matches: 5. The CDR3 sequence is CASSRRQGDSPLHF. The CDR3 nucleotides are TGTGCCAGCAGCCGGCGGCAGGGGGATTCACCCCTCCACTTT.

The CDR3 nucleotides read TGTGCCAGCAGTACGACGGACTACACAGATACGCAGTATTTT. It encodes CASSTTDYTDTQYF. This chain links TRBV12-3 or TRBV12-4 with TRBJ2-3; D might be TRBD2 (6 bases). Trimming removed 5 bases at V and 2 bases at J, with 11 bases between. This CDR3 has 14 amino acids.